This paragraph covers one T cell receptor (beta chain) sequence. This sample is drawn from a study of cytomegalovirus exposure and HLA in healthy donors. In the PCR, 60 Vbeta and 13 Jbeta primers were used. Sequencing used immunoSEQ multiplex PCR; TCRdb keeps in-frame clones, though not all of them. Its listing shows approximately 58,000 clones. Germline loops: CDR1 MDHEN, CDR2 SYDVKM. V was pared by 7 bases and J by 2 bases, with 14 bases between. The CDR3 extends over 14 amino acids. This TCR came from a woman in her 50s in good health and CMV-seropositive. Source material: PBMCs. The J gene is TRBJ1-2, the V gene TRBV28, with D uncertain. The DNA of the CDR3 is TGTGCCAGCACCCTTCGAGGGCGGAACTATGGCTACACCTTC. Translating gives CASTLRGRNYGYTF.